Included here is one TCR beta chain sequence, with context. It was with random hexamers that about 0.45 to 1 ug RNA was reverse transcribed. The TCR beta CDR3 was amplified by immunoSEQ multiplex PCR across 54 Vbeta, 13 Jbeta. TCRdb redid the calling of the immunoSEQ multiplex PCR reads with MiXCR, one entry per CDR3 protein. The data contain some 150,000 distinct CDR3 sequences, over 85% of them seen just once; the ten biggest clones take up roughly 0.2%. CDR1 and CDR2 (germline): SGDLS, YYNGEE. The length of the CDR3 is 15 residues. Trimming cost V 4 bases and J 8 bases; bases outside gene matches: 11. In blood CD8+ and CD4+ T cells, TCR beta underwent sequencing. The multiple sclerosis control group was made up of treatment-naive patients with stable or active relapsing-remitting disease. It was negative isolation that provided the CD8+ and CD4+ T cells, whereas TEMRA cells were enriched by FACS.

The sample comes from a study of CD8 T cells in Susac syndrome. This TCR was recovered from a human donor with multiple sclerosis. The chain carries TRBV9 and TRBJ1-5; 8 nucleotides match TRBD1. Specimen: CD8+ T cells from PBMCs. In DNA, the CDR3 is TGTGCCAGCAGCTCCCGGACAGGGAGAGGTGAGCCCCAGCATTTT. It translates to CASSSRTGRGEPQHF.